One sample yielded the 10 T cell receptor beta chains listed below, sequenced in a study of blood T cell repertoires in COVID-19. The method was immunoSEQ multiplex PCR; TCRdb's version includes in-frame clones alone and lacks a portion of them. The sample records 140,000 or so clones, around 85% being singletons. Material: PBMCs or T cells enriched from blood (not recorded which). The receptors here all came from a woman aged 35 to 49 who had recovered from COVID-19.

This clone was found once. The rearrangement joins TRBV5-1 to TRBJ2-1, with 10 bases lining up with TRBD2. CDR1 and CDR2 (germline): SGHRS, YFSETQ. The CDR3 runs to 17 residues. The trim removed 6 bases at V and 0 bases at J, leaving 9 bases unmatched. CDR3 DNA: TGCGCCAGCACCCCCCAAGCGGGGGGGAGCTCCTACAATGAGCAGTTCTTC. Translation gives CASTPQAGGSSYNEQFF. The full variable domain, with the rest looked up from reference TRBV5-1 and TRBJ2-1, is KAGVTQTPRYLIKTRGQQVTLSCSPISGHRSVSWYQQTPGQGLQFLFEYFSETQRNKGNFPGRFSGRQFSNSRSEMNVSTLELGDSALYLCASTPQAGGSSYNEQFFGPGTRLTVL.

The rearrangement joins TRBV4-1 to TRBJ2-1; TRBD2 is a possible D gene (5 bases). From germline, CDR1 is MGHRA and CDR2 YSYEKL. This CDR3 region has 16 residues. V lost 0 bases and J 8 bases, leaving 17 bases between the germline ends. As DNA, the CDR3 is TGCGCCAGCAGCCAAGATATCCTAGCCCTTTGGGATGAGCAGTTCTTC. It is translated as CASSQDILALWDEQFF.

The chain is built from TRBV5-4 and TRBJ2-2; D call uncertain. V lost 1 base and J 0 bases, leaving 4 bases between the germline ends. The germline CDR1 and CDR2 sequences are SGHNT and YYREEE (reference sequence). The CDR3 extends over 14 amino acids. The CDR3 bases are TGTGCCAGCAGCTTGCCAGCGAACACCGGGGAGCTGTTTTTT. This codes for CASSLPANTGELFF.

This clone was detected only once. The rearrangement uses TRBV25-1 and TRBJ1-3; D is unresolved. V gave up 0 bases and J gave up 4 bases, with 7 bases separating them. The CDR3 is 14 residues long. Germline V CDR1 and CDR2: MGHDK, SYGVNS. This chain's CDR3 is CASSEYNSGNTIYF. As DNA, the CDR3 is TGTGCCAGCAGTGAATATAATTCGGGAAACACCATATATTTT.

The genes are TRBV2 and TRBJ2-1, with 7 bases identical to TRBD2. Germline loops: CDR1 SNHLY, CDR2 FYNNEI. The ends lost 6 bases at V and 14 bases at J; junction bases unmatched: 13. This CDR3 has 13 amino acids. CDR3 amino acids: CASRKERKGGEFF. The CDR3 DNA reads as TGTGCCAGCAGGAAGGAGAGAAAGGGAGGGGAGTTCTTC.

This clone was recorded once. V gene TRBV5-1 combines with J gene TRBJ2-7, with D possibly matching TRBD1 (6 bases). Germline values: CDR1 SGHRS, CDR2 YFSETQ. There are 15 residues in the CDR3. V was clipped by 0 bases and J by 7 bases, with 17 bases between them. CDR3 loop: CASSLVSDSSGEQYF. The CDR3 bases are TGCGCCAGCAGCTTGGTATCGGACAGCTCGGGTGAGCAGTACTTC. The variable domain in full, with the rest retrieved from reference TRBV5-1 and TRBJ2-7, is KAGVTQTPRYLIKTRGQQVTLSCSPISGHRSVSWYQQTPGQGLQFLFEYFSETQRNKGNFPGRFSGRQFSNSRSEMNVSTLELGDSALYLCASSLVSDSSGEQYFGPGTRLTVT.

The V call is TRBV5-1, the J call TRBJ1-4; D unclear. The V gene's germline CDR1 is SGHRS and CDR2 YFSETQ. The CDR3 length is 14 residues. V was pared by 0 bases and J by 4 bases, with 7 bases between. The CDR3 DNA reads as TGCGCCAGCAGCTTGGGCCAGAATAATGAAAAACTGTTTTTT. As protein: CASSLGQNNEKLFF.

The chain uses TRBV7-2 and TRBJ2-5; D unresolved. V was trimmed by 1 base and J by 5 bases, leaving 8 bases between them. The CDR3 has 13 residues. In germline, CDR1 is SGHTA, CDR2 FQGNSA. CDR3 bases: TGTGCCAGCAGCTTAGACTTCGGGGAGACCCAGTACTTC. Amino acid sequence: CASSLDFGETQYF. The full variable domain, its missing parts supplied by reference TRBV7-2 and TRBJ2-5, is GAGVSQSPSNKVTEKGKDVELRCDPISGHTALYWYRQSLGQGLEFLIYFQGNSAPDKSGLPSDRFSAERTGGSVSTLTIQRTQQEDSAVYLCASSLDFGETQYFGPGTRLLVL.

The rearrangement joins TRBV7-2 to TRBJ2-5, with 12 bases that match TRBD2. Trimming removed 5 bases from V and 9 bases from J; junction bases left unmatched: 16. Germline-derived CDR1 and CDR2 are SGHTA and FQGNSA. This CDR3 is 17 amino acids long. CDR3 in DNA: TGTGCCAGCAGCAGCAACTTACTAGCGGGGGGTCATGTGGCCCAGTACTTC. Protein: CASSSNLLAGGHVAQYF.

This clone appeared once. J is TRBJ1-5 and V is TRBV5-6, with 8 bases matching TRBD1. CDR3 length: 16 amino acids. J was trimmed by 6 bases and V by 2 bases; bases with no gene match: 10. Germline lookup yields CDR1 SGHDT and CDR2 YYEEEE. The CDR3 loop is CASSFAGGVSSQPQHF. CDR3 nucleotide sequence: TGTGCCAGCAGCTTCGCAGGGGGCGTATCTAGTCAGCCCCAGCATTTT.